This T cell receptor beta chain was retrieved from a study of a mutant IDH1 vaccine in newly diagnosed glioma. Repertoires were generated with immunoSEQ multiplex PCR, while TCRdb's copy carries only in-frame clones and drops some. The sample gives fewer than 70,000 clones, roughly four fifths of which show up once; under 4.5% is in the top ten. Comments on this clone: As yet, its antigen is unknown.

The CDR3 totals 13 residues. V lost 5 bases to trimming and J lost 5 bases; unmatched junction nucleotides: 4. Germline assignment: CDR1 SGHAT and CDR2 FQNNGV. Sample time point: week 47, end of study. The content of each vaccine dose was 300 ug of mutant IDH1 20-mer peptide, and topical imiquimod accompanied it. Each of the donors came in with new WHO grade 3 or 4 astrocytomas that were IDH1-mutant and ATRX-lost. The source is a man aged 25-45 years with glioma. The sample in question was PBMCs, obtained from a glioma patient whose treatment included an IDH1 peptide vaccine. The chain has TRBV11-2 and TRBJ2-7; 9 nucleotides line up with TRBD1. The CDR3 DNA sequence: TGTGCCAGCAGCACCGGACAGGGGAACGAGCAGTACTTC. Its translation: CASSTGQGNEQYF.